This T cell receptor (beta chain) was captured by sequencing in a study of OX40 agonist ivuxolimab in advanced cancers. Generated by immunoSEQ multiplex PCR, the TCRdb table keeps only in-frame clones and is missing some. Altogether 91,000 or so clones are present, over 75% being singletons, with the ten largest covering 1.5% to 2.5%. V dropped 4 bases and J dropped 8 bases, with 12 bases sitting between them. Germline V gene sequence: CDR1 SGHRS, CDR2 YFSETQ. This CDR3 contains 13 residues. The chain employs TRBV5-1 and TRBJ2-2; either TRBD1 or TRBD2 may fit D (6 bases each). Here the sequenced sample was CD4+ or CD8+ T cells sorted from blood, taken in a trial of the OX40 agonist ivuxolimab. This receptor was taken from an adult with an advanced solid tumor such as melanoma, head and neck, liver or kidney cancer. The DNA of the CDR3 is TGCGCCAGCAGCCTGGGGGGCTATGGGGAGCTGTTTTTT. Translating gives CASSLGGYGELFF.